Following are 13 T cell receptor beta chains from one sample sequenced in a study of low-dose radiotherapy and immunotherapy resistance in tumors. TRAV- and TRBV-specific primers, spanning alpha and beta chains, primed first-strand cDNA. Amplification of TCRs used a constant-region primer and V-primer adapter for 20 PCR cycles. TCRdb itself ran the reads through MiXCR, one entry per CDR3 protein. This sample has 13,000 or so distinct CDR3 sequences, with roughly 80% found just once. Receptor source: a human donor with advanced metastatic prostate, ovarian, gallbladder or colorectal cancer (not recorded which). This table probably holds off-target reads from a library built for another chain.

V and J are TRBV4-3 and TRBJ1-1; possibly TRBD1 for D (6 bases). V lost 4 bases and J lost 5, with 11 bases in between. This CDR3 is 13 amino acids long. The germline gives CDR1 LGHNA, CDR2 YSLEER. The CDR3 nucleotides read TGCGCCAGCAGCCTAGAAAGGGGGACTGAAGCTTTCTTT. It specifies CASSLERGTEAFF.

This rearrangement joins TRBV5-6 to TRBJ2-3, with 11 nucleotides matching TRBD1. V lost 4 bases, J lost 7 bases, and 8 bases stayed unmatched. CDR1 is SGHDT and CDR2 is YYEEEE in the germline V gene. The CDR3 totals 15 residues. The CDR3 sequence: CASSPRTGGEYTQYF. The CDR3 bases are TGTGCCAGCAGCCCCAGGACAGGGGGCGAATATACGCAGTATTTT.

CDR3 coding DNA: TGTGCCAGCGGTTCAATAGCGGGAGATGGCAAAAACATTCAGTACTTC. It encodes CASGSIAGDGKNIQYF. V usage is TRBV28 and J usage is TRBJ2-4; TRBD2 aligns across 9 bases. With V trimmed by 8 bases and J by 3 bases, 11 bases remained unmatched. Germline-derived CDR1 and CDR2 are MDHEN and SYDVKM. CDR3 length: 16 amino acids.

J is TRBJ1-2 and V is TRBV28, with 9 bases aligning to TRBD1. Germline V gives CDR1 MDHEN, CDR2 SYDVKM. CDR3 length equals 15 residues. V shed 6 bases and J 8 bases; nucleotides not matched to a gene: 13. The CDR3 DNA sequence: TGTGCCAGCAGCCTCGGGACAGGGATTAATTGGGGCTACACCTTC. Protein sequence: CASSLGTGINWGYTF.

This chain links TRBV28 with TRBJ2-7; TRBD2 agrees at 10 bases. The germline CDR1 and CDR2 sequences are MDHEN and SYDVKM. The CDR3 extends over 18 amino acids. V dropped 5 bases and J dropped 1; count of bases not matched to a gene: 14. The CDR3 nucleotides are TGTGCCAGCAGTCCTACAAGACTAGCGGGCTGGTTATCCTACGAGCAGTACTTC. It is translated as CASSPTRLAGWLSYEQYF.

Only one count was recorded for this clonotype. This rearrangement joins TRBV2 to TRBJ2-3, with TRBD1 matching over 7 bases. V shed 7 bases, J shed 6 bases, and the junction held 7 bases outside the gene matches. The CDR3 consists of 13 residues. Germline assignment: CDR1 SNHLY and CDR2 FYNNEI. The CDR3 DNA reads TGTGCCAGCAAAACAGGGGTTGGCGATACGCAGTATTTT. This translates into CASKTGVGDTQYF.

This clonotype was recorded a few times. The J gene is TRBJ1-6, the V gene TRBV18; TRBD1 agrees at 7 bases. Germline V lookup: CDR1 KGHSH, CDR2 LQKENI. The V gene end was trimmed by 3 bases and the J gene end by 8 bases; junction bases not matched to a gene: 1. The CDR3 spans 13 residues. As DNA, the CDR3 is TGTGCCAGCTCACCGGGACAGTATTCACCCCTCCACTTT. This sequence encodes CASSPGQYSPLHF.

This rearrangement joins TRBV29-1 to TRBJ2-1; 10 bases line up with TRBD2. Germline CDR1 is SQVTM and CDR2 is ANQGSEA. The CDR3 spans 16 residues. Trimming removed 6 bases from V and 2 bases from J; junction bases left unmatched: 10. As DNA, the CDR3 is TGCAGCGTCAGGAGCGGGAGGGCCCCAACCTACAATGAGCAGTTCTTC. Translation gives CSVRSGRAPTYNEQFF.

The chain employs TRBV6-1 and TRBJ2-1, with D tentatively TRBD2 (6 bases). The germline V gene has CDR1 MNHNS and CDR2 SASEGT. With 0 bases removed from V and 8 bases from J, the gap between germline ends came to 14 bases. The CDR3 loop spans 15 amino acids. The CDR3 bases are TGTGCCAGCAGTGAAGCGGTGGCGGGGATTGATGAGCAGTTCTTC. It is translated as CASSEAVAGIDEQFF.

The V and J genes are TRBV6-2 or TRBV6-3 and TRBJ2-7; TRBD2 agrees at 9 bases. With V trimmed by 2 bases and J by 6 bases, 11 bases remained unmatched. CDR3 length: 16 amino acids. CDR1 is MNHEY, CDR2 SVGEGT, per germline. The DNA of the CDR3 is TGTGCCAGCAGTTACATGCGGGCTAGCGGGACCCTCGAGCAGTACTTC. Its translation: CASSYMRASGTLEQYF.

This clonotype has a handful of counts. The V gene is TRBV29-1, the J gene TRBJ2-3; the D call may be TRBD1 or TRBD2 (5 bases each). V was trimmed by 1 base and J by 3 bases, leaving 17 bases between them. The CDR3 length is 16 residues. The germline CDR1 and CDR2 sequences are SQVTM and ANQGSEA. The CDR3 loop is CSVEGESQGRTDTQYF. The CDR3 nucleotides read TGCAGCGTTGAAGGGGAGTCCCAGGGACGGACAGATACGCAGTATTTT.

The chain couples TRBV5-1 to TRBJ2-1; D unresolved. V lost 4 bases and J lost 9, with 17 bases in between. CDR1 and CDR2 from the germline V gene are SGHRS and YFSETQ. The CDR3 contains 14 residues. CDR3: CASSPNGVGIEQFF. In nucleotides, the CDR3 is TGCGCCAGCAGCCCAAATGGTGTCGGTATTGAGCAGTTCTTC. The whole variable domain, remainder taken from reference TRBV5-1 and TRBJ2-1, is KAGVTQTPRYLIKTRGQQVTLSCSPISGHRSVSWYQQTPGQGLQFLFEYFSETQRNKGNFPGRFSGRQFSNSRSEMNVSTLELGDSALYLCASSPNGVGIEQFFGPGTRLTVL.

This CDR3 is CASSLNPDGRTQYF. The CDR3, as DNA: TGTGCCAGCAGCTTAAACCCGGACGGACGGACCCAGTACTTC. The chain employs TRBV7-8 and TRBJ2-5; D unresolved. The CDR3 sequence is 14 residues long. The germline CDR1 and CDR2 sequences are SGHVS and FQNEAQ. Trimming left V 2 bases short and J 7 bases short, with 14 bases between.